The 10 T cell receptor beta chains listed next were all sequenced from one sample in a study of beta chain features in type 1 diabetes. The study reverse transcribed the entire isolated RNA, so it sequenced expressed TCRB transcripts. TCRdb keeps only in-frame clones here, not all; method: immunoSEQ multiplex PCR. This table holds a few hundred thousand clones, around 19% found once. The sequenced material came from naive CD4+ T cells from blood. Receptors were obtained from a woman aged 18-29 years in good health.

The V and J genes are TRBV6-6 and TRBJ2-7; 8 bases are shared with TRBD1. In germline, CDR1 is MNHNY, CDR2 SVGAGI (reference sequence). The CDR3 spans 14 residues. V lost 7 bases to trimming and J lost 0 bases; unmatched junction nucleotides: 5. CDR3 loop: CASTLGTGSYEQYF. CDR3 coding DNA: TGTGCCAGCACCCTCGGGACAGGCTCCTACGAGCAGTACTTC.

V usage is TRBV30 and J usage is TRBJ1-1; unclear D gene. CDR1 is GTSNPN and CDR2 is SVGIG in the germline V gene (reference sequence). There are 11 residues in the CDR3. V lost 4 bases to trimming and J lost 8 bases, with 11 bases between them. CDR3: CAWIKIREAFF. The CDR3 DNA is TGTGCCTGGATCAAAATCAGGGAAGCTTTCTTT.

This chain links TRBV4-3 with TRBJ2-3; D not certain. The CDR3 length is 13 residues. In germline, CDR1 is LGHNA, CDR2 YSLEER. V dropped 2 bases and J dropped 4 bases, with 7 bases sitting between them. CDR3 amino acids: CASSQNAADTQYF. The DNA for the CDR3 is TGCGCCAGCAGCCAAAATGCGGCAGATACGCAGTATTTT.

This chain uses TRBV6-5 with TRBJ2-3, with 9 bases that match TRBD1. The CDR3 runs to 15 residues. CDR1 and CDR2 (germline): MNHEY, SVGAGI. The ends lost 5 bases at V and 4 bases at J; junction bases unmatched: 7. The CDR3 region has the DNA TGTGCCAGCAGTGCACAGGGGGCGCGGGCAGATACGCAGTATTTT. It is translated as CASSAQGARADTQYF.

This clone came up a few times. The chain links TRBV5-1 to TRBJ1-1; D not resolved. The ends were cut back, 0 bases at V and 5 bases at J, with 11 bases in the middle. CDR1 and CDR2 (germline): SGHRS, YFSETQ. CDR3 length: 14 residues. The CDR3 DNA sequence: TGCGCCAGCAGCTTGGTGGGGAGTGAGACTGAAGCTTTCTTT. Translated: CASSLVGSETEAFF.

The V call is TRBV6-6, the J call TRBJ1-6; no clear D. The length of the CDR3 is 12 residues. Germline CDR1 reads MNHNY; CDR2 reads SVGAGI (reference sequence). The V gene lost 4 bases and the J gene lost 9 bases, with 7 bases spanning the gap. CDR3 sequence reads: CASSSEGSPLHF. DNA for the CDR3: TGTGCCAGCAGTTCTGAGGGTTCACCCCTCCACTTT.

The chain joins TRBV4-2 to TRBJ2-4; 10 bases are shared with TRBD2. The J segment lost 2 bases and the V segment lost 0 bases, leaving 10 bases of the junction unmatched. This CDR3 comprises 19 residues. Germline CDR1 is LGHNA and CDR2 is YNFKEQ. The CDR3 loop reads CASSQDPSGGAGSKNIQYF. CDR3 sequence (DNA): TGTGCCAGCAGCCAAGATCCGAGCGGGGGGGCCGGGTCCAAAAACATTCAGTACTTC.

The chain carries TRBV5-1 and TRBJ2-3; the match to TRBD1 covers 8 bases. CDR1 is SGHRS, CDR2 YFSETQ, per germline. Unmatched junction bases numbered 6, after V lost 1 base and J lost 5 bases. The CDR3 covers 15 residues. The CDR3 DNA follows: TGCGCCAGCAGCTTGCCCCAGGGGGCAGGAGATACGCAGTATTTT. Amino acids: CASSLPQGAGDTQYF. Full variable domain (outside the CDR3, taken from reference TRBV5-1 and TRBJ2-3): KAGVTQTPRYLIKTRGQQVTLSCSPISGHRSVSWYQQTPGQGLQFLFEYFSETQRNKGNFPGRFSGRQFSNSRSEMNVSTLELGDSALYLCASSLPQGAGDTQYFGPGTRLTVL.

A few counts support this clone. The chain employs TRBV23-1 and TRBJ2-2; D possibly corresponds to TRBD1 (6 bases). TRBV23-1 is given ORF status, its function remaining uncertain. V was cut by 6 bases and J by 1 base, with 12 bases left in between. The CDR3 totals 15 residues. DNA for the CDR3: TGCGCCAGCAGACCTGGGACACAGAACACCGGGGAGCTGTTTTTT. Its protein is CASRPGTQNTGELFF.

This clone turned up a few times. The genes are TRBV15 and TRBJ2-7, with D perhaps matching TRBD2 (5 bases). The V gene's germline CDR1 is LNHNV and CDR2 YYDKDF (reference sequence). The CDR3 runs 15 residues. V gave up 0 bases and J gave up 3 bases, with 12 bases separating them. Here the CDR3 DNA reads TGTGCCACCAGCAGAGAGCCGCTAGCCAACTACGAGCAGTACTTC. Protein product: CATSREPLANYEQYF.